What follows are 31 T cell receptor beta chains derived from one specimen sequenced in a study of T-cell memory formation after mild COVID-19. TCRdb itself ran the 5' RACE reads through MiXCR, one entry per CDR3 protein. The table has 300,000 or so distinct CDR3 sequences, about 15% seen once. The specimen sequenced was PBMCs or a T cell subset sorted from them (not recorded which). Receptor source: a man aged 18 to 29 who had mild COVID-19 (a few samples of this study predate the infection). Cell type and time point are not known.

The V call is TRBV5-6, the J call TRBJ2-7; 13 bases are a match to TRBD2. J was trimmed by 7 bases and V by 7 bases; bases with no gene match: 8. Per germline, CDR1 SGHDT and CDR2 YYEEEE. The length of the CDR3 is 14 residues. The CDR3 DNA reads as TGTGCCAGCCGCACTAGCGGGGGGGCGGAAGAGCAGTACTTC. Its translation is CASRTSGGAEEQYF.

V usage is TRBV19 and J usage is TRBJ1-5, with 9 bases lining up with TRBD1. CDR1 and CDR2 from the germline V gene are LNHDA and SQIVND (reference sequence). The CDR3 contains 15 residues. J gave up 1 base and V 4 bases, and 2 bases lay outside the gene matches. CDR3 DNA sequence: TGTGCCAGTAGTACGGGACAGGGAAGCAATCAGCCCCAGCATTTT. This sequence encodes CASSTGQGSNQPQHF.

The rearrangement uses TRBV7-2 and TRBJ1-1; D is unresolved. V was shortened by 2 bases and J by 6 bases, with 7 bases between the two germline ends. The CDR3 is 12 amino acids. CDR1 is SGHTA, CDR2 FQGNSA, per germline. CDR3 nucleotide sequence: TGTGCCAGCAGCTTATATTTCTCTGAAGCTTTCTTT. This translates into CASSLYFSEAFF.

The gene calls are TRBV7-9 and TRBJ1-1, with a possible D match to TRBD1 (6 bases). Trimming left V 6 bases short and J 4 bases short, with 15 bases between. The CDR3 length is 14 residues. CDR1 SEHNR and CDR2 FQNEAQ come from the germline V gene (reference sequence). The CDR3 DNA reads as TGTGCCAGCAGACCTATAGAAGGGGGCACTGAAGCTTTCTTT. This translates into CASRPIEGGTEAFF.

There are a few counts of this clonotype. This chain's CDR3 is CASSLGRGIRADTQYF. The DNA of the CDR3 is TGTGCCAGCAGCTTAGGGCGCGGGATACGTGCAGATACGCAGTATTTT. This sequence joins TRBV7-2 and TRBJ2-3; TRBD2 might be the D (6 bases). The CDR3 is made up of 16 amino acids. V dropped 1 base and J dropped 4 bases, with 15 bases sitting between them. CDR1 is SGHTA and CDR2 is FQGNSA in the germline V gene.

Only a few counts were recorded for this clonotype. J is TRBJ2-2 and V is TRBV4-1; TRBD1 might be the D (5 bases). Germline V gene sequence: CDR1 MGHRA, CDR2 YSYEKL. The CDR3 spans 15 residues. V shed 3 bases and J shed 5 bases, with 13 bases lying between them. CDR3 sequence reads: CASSQAWTSTGELFF. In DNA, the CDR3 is TGCGCCAGCAGCCAGGCCTGGACATCGACCGGGGAGCTGTTTTTT.

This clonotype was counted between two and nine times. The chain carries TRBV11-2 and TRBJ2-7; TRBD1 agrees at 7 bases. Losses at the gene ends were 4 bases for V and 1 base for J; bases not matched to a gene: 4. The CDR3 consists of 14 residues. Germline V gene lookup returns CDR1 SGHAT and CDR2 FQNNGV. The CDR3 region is CASSYGTESYEQYV. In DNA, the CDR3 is TGTGCCAGCAGCTACGGGACAGAGTCCTACGAGCAGTACGTC.

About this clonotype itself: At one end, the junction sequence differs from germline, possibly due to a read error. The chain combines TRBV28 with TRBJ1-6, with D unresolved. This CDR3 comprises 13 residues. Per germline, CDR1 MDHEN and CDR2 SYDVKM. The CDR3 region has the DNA TGTGCCAGCAGATCATTAGGAGTTACACCCCTCCCCTTT. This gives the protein CASRSLGVTPLPF.

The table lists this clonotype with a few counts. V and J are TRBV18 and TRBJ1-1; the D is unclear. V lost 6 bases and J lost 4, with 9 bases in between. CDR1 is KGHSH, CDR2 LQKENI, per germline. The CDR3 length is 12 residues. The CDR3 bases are TGTGCCAGCTCTCCGGTGGCCACTGAAGCTTTCTTT. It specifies CASSPVATEAFF.

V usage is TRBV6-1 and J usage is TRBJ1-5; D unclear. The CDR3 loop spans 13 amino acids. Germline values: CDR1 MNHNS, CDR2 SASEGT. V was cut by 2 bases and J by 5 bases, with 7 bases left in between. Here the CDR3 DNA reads TGTGCCAGCAGTGAAAGCCCTTATCAGCCCCAGCATTTT. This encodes CASSESPYQPQHF.

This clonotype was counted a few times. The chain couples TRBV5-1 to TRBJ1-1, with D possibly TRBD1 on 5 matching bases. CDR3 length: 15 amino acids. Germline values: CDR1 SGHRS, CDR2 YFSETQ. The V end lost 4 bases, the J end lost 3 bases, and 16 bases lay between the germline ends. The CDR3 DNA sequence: TGCGCCAGCAGCGCACCAGACAGCACAGACACTGAAGCTTTCTTT. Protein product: CASSAPDSTDTEAFF.

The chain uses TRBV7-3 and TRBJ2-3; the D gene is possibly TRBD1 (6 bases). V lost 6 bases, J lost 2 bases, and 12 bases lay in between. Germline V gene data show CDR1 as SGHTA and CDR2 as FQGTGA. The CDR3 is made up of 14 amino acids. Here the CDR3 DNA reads TGTGCCAGCAGACTACAGGGTTTCACAGATACGCAGTATTTT. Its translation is CASRLQGFTDTQYF.

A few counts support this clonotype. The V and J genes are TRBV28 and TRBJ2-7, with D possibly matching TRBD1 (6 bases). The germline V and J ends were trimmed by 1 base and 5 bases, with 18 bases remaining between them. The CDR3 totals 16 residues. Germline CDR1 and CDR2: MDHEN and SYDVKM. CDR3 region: CASSLLGHWGENEQYV. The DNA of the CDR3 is TGTGCCAGCAGTTTATTGGGACATTGGGGAGAGAACGAGCAGTACGTC.

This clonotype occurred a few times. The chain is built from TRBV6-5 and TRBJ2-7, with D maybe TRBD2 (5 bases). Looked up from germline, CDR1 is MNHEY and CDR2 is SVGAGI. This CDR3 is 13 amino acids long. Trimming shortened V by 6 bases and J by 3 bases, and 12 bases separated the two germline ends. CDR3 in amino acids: CASSGVKGYEQYF. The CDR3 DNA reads TGTGCCAGCAGCGGGGTCAAAGGCTACGAGCAGTACTTC.

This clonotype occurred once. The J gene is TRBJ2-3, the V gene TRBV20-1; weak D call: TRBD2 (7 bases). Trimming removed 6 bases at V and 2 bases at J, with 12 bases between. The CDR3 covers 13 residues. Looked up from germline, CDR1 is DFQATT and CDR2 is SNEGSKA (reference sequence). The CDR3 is CSARGGVTDTQYF. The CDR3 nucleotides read TGCAGTGCCCGAGGGGGGGTCACAGATACGCAGTATTTT.

The DNA for the CDR3 is TGTGCCAGCAGTTCTTTCGGGCAGGGCGGTCAGCCCCAGCATTTT. The encoded protein is CASSSFGQGGQPQHF. This sequence joins TRBV6-6 and TRBJ1-5, with D possibly being TRBD1 (5 bases). The CDR3 has 15 amino acids. Between the trimmed V and J ends, which lost 4 bases and 6 bases, there was a span of 16 bases. The germline gives CDR1 MNHNY, CDR2 SVGAGI (reference sequence).

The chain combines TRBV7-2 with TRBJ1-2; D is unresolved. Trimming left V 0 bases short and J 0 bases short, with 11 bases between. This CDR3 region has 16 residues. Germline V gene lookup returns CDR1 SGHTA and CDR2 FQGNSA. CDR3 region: CASSLASARPNYGYTF. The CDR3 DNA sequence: TGTGCCAGCAGCTTAGCCTCGGCCAGGCCTAACTATGGCTACACCTTC. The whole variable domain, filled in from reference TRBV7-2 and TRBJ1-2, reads GAGVSQSPSNKVTEKGKDVELRCDPISGHTALYWYRQSLGQGLEFLIYFQGNSAPDKSGLPSDRFSAERTGGSVSTLTIQRTQQEDSAVYLCASSLASARPNYGYTFGSGTRLTVV.

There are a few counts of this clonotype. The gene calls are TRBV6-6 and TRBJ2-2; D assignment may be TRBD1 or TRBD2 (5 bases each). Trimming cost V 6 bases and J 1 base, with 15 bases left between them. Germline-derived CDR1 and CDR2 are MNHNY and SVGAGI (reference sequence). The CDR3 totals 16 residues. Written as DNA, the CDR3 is TGTGCCAGCAGCTCCTCCGGGGCCGTGAACACCGGGGAGCTGTTTTTT. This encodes CASSSSGAVNTGELFF.

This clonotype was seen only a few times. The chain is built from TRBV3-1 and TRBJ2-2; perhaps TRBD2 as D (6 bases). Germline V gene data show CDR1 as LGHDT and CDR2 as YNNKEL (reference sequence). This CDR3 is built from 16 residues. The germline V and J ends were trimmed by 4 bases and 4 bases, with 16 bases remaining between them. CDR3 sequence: CASSRGGGILTGELFF. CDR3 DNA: TGTGCCAGCAGCCGAGGAGGAGGGATACTCACCGGGGAGCTGTTTTTT. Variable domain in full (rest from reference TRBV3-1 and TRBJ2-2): DTAVSQTPKYLVTQMGNDKSIKCEQNLGHDTMYWYKQDSKKFLKIMFSYNNKELIINETVPNRFSPKSPDKAHLNLHINSLELGDSAVYFCASSRGGGILTGELFFGEGSRLTVL.

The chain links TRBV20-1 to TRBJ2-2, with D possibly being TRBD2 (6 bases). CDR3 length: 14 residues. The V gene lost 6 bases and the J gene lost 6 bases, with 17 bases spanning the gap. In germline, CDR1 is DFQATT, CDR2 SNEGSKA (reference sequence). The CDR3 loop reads CSATPGAQAGELFF. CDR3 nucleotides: TGCAGTGCCACCCCGGGAGCTCAGGCCGGGGAGCTGTTTTTT.

CDR3 DNA: TGTGCCATCAGTGTTCGGGAAAGCAATCAGCCCCAGCATTTT. Its translation: CAISVRESNQPQHF. J is TRBJ1-5 and V is TRBV10-3; D remains unclear. The V gene lost 4 bases and the J gene lost 1 base, with 8 bases spanning the gap. The CDR3 has 14 amino acids. The germline V gene encodes CDR1 ENHRY and CDR2 SYGVKD.

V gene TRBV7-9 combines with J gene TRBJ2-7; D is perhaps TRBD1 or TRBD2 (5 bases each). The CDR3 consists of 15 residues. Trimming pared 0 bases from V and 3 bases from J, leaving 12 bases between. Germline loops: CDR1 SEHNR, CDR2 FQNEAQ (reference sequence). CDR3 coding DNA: TGTGCCAGCAGCTTAGCCTGGGACGGTTACTACGAGCAGTACTTC. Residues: CASSLAWDGYYEQYF.

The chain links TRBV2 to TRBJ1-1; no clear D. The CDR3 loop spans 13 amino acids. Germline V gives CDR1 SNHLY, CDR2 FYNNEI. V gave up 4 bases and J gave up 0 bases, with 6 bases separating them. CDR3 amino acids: CASSAELNTEAFF. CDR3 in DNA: TGTGCCAGCAGTGCCGAGTTGAACACTGAAGCTTTCTTT.

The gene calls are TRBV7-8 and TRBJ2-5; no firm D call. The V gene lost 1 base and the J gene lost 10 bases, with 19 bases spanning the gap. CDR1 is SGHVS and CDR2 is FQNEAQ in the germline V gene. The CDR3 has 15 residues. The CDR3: CASSLGPDPRALQYF. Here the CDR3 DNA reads TGTGCCAGCAGCTTAGGCCCGGACCCAAGAGCGCTCCAGTACTTC.

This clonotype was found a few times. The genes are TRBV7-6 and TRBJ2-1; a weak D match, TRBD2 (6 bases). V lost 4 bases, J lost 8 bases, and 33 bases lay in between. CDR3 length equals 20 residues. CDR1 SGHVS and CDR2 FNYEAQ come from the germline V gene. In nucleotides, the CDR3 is TGTGCCAGCAGCTCAGACGCACATCGTTTGCGGGGCCCAGCATATGATGAGCAGTTCTTC. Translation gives CASSSDAHRLRGPAYDEQFF.

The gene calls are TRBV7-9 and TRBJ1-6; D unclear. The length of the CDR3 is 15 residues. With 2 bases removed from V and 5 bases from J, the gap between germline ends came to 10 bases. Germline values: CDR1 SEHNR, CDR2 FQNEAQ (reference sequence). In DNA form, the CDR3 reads TGTGCCAGCAGCTTACTGTCCGGGGATAATTCACCCCTCCACTTT. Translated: CASSLLSGDNSPLHF.

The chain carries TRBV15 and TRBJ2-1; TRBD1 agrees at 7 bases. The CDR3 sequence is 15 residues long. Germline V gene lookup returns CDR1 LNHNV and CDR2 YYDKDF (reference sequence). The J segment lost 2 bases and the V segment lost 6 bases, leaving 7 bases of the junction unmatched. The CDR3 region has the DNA TGTGCCACCAGACTTACAGGGGTCGCCTACAATGAGCAGTTCTTC. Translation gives CATRLTGVAYNEQFF.

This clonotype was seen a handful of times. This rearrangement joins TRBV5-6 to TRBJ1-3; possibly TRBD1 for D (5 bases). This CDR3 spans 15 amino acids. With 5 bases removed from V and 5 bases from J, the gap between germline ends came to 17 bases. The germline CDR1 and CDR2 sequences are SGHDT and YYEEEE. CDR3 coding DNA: TGTGCCAGCAGGGAAGCCGGGGCTGCTAGAAACACCATATATTTT. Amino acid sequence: CASREAGAARNTIYF.

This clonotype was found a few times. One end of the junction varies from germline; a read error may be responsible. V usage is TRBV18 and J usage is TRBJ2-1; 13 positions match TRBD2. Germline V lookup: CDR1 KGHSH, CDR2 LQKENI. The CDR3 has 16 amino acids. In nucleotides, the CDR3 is TGTGCCAGCTCACCCGAACACCCTGGACTAGCGGGGGAGTTGGTCTTC. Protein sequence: CASSPEHPGLAGELVF.

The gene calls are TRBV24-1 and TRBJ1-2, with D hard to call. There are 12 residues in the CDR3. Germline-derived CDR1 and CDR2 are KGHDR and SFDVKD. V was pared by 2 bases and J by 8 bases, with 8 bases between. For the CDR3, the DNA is TGTGCCACCAGTGATTGGTATAGCGGCTACACCTTC. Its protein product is CATSDWYSGYTF.

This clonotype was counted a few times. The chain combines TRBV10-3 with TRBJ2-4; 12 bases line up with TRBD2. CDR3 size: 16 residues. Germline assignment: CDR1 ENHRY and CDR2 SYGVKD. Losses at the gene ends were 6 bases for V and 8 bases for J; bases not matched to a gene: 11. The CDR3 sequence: CAISLTSGGLADIQYF. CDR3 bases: TGTGCCATCAGCTTGACTAGCGGGGGTTTGGCGGACATTCAGTACTTC.